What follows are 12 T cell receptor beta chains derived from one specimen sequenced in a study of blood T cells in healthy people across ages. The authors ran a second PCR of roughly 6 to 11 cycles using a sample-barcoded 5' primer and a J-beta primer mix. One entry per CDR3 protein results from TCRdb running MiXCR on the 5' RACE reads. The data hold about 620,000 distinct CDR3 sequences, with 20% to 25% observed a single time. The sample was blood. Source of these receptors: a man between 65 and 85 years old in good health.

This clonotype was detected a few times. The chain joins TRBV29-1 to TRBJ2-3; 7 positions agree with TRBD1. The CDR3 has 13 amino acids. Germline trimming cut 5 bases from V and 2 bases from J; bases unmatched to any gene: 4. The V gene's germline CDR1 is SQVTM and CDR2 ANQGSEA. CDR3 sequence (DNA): TGCAGCGTTACGACAGGGCCCACAGATACGCAGTATTTT. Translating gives CSVTTGPTDTQYF.

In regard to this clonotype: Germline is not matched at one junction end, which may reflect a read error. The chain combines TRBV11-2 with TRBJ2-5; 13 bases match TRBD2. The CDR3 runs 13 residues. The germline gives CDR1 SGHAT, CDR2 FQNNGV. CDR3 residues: CASSLDGTSGTRF. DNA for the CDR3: TGTGCCAGCAGCTTAGACGGGACTAGCGGGACCCGGTTC.

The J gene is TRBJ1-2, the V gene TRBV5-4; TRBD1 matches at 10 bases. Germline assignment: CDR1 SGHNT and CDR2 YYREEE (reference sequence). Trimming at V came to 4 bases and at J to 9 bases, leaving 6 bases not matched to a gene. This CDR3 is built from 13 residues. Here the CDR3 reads CASSLTGGKRYTF. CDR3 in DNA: TGTGCCAGCAGCCTGACAGGGGGCAAGCGCTACACCTTC.

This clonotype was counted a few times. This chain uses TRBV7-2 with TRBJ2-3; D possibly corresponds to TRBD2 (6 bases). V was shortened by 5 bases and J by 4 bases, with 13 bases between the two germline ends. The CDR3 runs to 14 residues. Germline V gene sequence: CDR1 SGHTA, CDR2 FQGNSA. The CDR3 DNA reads TGTGCCAGCAGCCTTGGGACTCAAGCAGATACGCAGTATTTT. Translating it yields CASSLGTQADTQYF.

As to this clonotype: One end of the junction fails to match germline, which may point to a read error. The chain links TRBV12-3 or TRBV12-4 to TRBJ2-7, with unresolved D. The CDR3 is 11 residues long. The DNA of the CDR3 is TGTGCCAGCGGTAAGGGCTACGACCAGTACTTC. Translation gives CASGKGYDQYF.

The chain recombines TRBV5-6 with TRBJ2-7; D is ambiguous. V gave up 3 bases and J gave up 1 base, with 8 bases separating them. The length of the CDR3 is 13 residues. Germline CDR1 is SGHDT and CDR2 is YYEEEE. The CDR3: CASSSTYSYEQYF. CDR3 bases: TGTGCCAGCAGCTCGACATATTCCTACGAGCAGTACTTC. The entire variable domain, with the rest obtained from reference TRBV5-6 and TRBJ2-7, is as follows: DAGVTQSPTHLIKTRGQQVTLRCSPKSGHDTVSWYQQALGQGPQFIFQYYEEEERQRGNFPDRFSGHQFPNYSSELNVNALLLGDSALYLCASSSTYSYEQYFGPGTRLTVT.

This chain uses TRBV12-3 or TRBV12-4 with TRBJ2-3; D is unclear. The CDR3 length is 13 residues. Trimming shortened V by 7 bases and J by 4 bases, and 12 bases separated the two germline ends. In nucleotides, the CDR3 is TGTGCCAGCAAACTAACGCGAGCAGATACGCAGTATTTT. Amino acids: CASKLTRADTQYF.

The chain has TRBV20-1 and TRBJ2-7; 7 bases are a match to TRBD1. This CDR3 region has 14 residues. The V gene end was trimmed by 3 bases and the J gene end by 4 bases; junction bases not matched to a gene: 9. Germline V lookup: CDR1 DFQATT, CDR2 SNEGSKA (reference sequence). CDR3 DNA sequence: TGCAGTGCTAGGGACAGGATAACCCAATACGAGCAGTACTTC. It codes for CSARDRITQYEQYF.

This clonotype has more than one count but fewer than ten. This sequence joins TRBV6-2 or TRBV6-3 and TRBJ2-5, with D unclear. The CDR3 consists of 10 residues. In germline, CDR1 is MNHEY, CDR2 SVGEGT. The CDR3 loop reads CVSKGETQYF. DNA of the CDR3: TGTGTCTCCAAAGGGGAGACCCAGTACTTC.

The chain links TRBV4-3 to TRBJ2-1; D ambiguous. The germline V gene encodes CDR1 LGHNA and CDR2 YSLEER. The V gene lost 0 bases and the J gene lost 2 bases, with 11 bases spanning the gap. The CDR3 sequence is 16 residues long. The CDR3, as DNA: TGCGCCAGCAGCCAAGAGCTAGGAACAGCCTACAATGAGCAGTTCTTC. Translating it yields CASSQELGTAYNEQFF.

CDR3 DNA sequence: TGCGCCAGCAGCTTCGGAGGACAGGGCGAGACCCAGTACTTC. This gives the protein CASSFGGQGETQYF. This chain uses TRBV5-1 with TRBJ2-5; 8 bases fit TRBD1. Germline CDR1 is SGHRS and CDR2 is YFSETQ. The CDR3 sequence is 14 residues long. V shed 2 bases and J 5 bases; nucleotides not matched to a gene: 5.

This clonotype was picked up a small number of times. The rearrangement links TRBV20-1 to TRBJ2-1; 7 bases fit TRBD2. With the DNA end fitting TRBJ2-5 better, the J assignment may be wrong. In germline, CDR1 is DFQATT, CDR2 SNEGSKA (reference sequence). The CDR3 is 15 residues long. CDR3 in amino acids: CSVTRPGLPEETQYF. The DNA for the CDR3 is TGCAGTGTTACCAGGCCGGGACTACCGGAAGAGACCCAGTACTTC.